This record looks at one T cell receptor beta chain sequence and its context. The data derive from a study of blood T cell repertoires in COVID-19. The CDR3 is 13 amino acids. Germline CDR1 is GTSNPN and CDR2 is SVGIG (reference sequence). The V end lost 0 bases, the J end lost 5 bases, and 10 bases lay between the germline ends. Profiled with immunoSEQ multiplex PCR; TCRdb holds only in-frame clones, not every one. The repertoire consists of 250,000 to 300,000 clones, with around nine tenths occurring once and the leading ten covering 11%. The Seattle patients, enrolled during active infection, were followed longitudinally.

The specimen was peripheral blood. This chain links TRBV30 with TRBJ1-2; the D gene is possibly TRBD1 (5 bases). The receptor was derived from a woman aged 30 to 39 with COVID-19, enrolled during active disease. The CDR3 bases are TGTGCCTGGAGTGTACTACAGGTTTATGGCTACACCTTC. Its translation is CAWSVLQVYGYTF.